The 14 T cell receptor beta chains reported below all come from one sample, sequenced in a study of response to subunit inactivated influenza vaccine. TCRdb re-called the RT-PCR reads through MiXCR, storing one row per CDR3 protein. This table has hundreds of thousands of distinct CDR3 sequences, around 13% appearing once. The starting material was PBMCs from blood, obtained around 14 days before vaccination. These receptors originate from a man over 45 who received an inactivated influenza vaccine.

The chain links TRBV4-3 to TRBJ2-6; TRBD1 might be the D (6 bases). Germline assignment: CDR1 LGHNA and CDR2 YSLEER. The CDR3 spans 16 residues. Between the trimmed V and J ends, which lost 0 bases and 3 bases, there was a span of 9 bases. The CDR3 is CASSQDYRVGANVLTF. The CDR3 bases are TGCGCCAGCAGCCAAGATTACAGGGTTGGGGCCAACGTCCTGACTTTC.

V is TRBV4-2 and J is TRBJ1-6; no reliable D call. The CDR3 has 15 amino acids. Trimming left V 8 bases short and J 10 bases short, with 21 bases between. CDR1 LGHNA and CDR2 YNFKEQ come from the germline V gene. CDR3 region: CASAPSLPSRSPLHF. The CDR3 DNA is TGTGCCAGCGCCCCTTCCTTGCCAAGCAGATCACCCCTCCACTTT.

This clonotype came up a few times. This chain joins TRBV30 and TRBJ1-5; no clear D gene. The CDR3 is made up of 13 amino acids. Trimming stripped 0 bases from V and 2 bases from J, with 5 bases between. Germline CDR1 reads GTSNPN; CDR2 reads SVGIG (reference sequence). The CDR3 reads CAWSVNRNQPQHF. DNA for the CDR3: TGTGCCTGGAGTGTAAACCGCAATCAGCCCCAGCATTTT.

In its sample, this clonotype was seen a few times. This chain connects TRBV5-4 to TRBJ2-5; 7 nucleotides align to TRBD1. The V segment lost 4 bases and the J segment 3 bases; nucleotides outside the gene matches: 6. In germline, CDR1 is SGHNT, CDR2 YYREEE (reference sequence). The CDR3 sequence is 14 residues long. The CDR3 bases are TGTGCCAGCAGCCCTGGGACAGATAAAGAGACCCAGTACTTC. Protein sequence: CASSPGTDKETQYF.

V is TRBV5-1 and J is TRBJ2-1; TRBD1 agrees at 10 bases. Germline values: CDR1 SGHRS, CDR2 YFSETQ. This CDR3 comprises 15 residues. Losses at the gene ends were 5 bases for V and 8 bases for J; bases not matched to a gene: 10. This CDR3 is CASRDPGQGFYEQFF. For the CDR3, the DNA is TGCGCCAGCAGAGACCCGGGACAGGGGTTCTATGAGCAGTTCTTC.

V usage is TRBV19 and J usage is TRBJ1-2; no reliable D call. The V end lost 9 bases, the J end lost 8 bases, and 16 bases lay between the germline ends. The CDR3 contains 12 residues. Germline CDR1 is LNHDA and CDR2 is SQIVND (reference sequence). The CDR3 protein is CASRPSEAGYTF. CDR3 sequence (DNA): TGTGCCAGCCGACCCTCAGAAGCGGGCTACACCTTC.

This clonotype was counted ten times or more. The chain combines TRBV27 with TRBJ2-2, with D unresolved. Germline assignment: CDR1 MNHEY and CDR2 SMNVEV (reference sequence). Trimming pared 10 bases from V and 1 base from J, leaving 4 bases between. CDR3 length: 11 residues. CDR3: CATLNTGELFF. The CDR3 coding sequence is TGTGCCACCTTGAACACCGGGGAGCTGTTTTTT.

This clonotype appeared many times. The CDR3 region has the DNA TGCAGCGTTGAAGGTAGAAGCGGGAGTACCTACGAGCAGTACTTC. Its protein product is CSVEGRSGSTYEQYF. The gene calls are TRBV29-1 and TRBJ2-7, with TRBD2 matching 8 bases. Germline assignment: CDR1 SQVTM and CDR2 ANQGSEA. J gave up 2 bases and V 1 base, and 7 bases lay outside the gene matches. This CDR3 is built from 15 residues.

DNA of the CDR3: TGCAGTGCCCCGGGACTAGCCAAAAACATTCAGTACTTC. Translation gives CSAPGLAKNIQYF. The chain couples TRBV20-1 to TRBJ2-4; weak D call: TRBD2 (6 bases). Between the trimmed V and J ends, which lost 6 bases and 0 bases, there was a span of 9 bases. This CDR3 has 13 residues. Germline V CDR1 and CDR2: DFQATT, SNEGSKA (reference sequence).

Only a few counts were recorded for this clonotype. The rearrangement joins TRBV28 to TRBJ1-1, with D perhaps matching TRBD1 (5 bases). Trimming removed 2 bases at V and 14 bases at J, with 15 bases between. Germline CDR1 reads MDHEN; CDR2 reads SYDVKM. This CDR3 is built from 12 residues. The CDR3 sequence is CASSLVSGNTFF. In DNA form, the CDR3 reads TGTGCCAGCAGTTTAGTGTCAGGGAATACCTTCTTT.

This clonotype occurred many times. The V gene is TRBV10-3, the J gene TRBJ2-7; 8 nucleotides line up with TRBD2. V dropped 6 bases and J dropped 2; count of bases not matched to a gene: 6. CDR1 ENHRY and CDR2 SYGVKD come from the germline V gene. This CDR3 contains 14 residues. The CDR3 coding sequence is TGTGCCATCAGCTCAAGCGGGAGTACCTACGAGCAGTACTTC. The encoded protein is CAISSSGSTYEQYF.

V gene TRBV10-3 combines with J gene TRBJ1-6, with D unclear. The V gene lost 2 bases and the J gene lost 9 bases, with 14 bases spanning the gap. CDR3 length equals 15 residues. Germline V gene data show CDR1 as ENHRY and CDR2 as SYGVKD. CDR3 coding DNA: TGTGCCATCAGTGAGGGCCGGCGAATGGGTTCACCCCTCCACTTT. Translation: CAISEGRRMGSPLHF.

The chain is built from TRBV28 and TRBJ2-7, with D unclear. The V and J ends lost 3 bases and 3 bases respectively, with 6 bases between them. Germline CDR1 MDHEN, CDR2 SYDVKM. This CDR3 region has 12 residues. CDR3: CASSLNYYEQYF. In DNA, the CDR3 is TGTGCCAGCAGTTTGAACTACTACGAGCAGTACTTC.

CDR3 residues: CAISAPGQKNSTDTQYF. The CDR3 DNA reads TGTGCCATCAGTGCCCCGGGACAGAAAAATAGCACAGATACGCAGTATTTT. The gene calls are TRBV10-3 and TRBJ2-3; 7 bases agree with TRBD1. The CDR3 contains 17 residues. Unmatched junction bases numbered 10, after V lost 4 bases and J lost 0 bases. Germline CDR1 ENHRY, CDR2 SYGVKD.